This T cell receptor (beta chain) was profiled in a study of T cell changes during pregnancy in multiple sclerosis. Trimming took off 6 bases at V and 2 bases at J, with 8 bases between the two ends. This CDR3 is 11 amino acids long. CDR1 SQVTM and CDR2 ANQGSEA come from the germline V gene. Using immunoSEQ multiplex PCR, the repertoire was profiled, and TCRdb retains in-frame clones only, with some absent. The sample lists over 30,000 clones, about 88% occurring once. This sequence joins TRBV29-1 and TRBJ2-7, with D possibly being TRBD2 (5 bases). Sequencing was performed on CD4+ T cells from peripheral blood mononuclear cells, taken before pregnancy. The TCR was taken from a female donor with multiple sclerosis, enrolled in a pregnancy study. The CDR3 DNA sequence: TGCAGCGTAGAGGGTACCTACGAGCAGTACTTC. Its protein product is CSVEGTYEQYF.